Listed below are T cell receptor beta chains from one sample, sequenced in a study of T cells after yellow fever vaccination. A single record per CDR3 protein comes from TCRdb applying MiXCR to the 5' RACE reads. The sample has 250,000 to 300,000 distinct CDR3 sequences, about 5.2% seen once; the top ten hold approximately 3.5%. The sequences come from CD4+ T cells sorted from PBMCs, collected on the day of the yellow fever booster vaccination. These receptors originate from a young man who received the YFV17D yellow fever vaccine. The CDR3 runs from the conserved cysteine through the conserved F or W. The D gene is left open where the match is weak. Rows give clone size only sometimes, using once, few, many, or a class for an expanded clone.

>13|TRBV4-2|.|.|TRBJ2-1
CASSQGPGLLQFF
TGTGCCAGCAGCCAAGGCCCGGGACTCCTTCAGTTCTTC
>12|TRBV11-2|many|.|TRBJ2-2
CASSHGPGELFF
TGTGCCAGCAGTCACGGGCCCGGGGAGCTGTTTTTT
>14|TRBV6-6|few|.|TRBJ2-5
CASSYPLAQETQYF
TGTGCCAGCAGTTACCCTCTAGCCCAAGAGACCCAGTACTTC
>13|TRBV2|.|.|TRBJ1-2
CASSEAKNYGYTF
TGTGCCAGCAGTGAGGCTAAGAACTATGGCTACACCTTC
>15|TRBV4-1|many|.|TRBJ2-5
CASSQEGGQRETQYF
TGCGCCAGCAGCCAAGAGGGGGGGCAGCGGGAGACCCAGTACTTC
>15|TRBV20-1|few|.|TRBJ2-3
CSARSPARHLDTQYF
TGCAGTGCTAGAAGTCCAGCTAGACATCTAGATACGCAGTATTTT
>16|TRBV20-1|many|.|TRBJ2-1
CSATQPEGGGYNEQFF
TGCAGTGCAACCCAGCCAGAGGGGGGTGGGTACAATGAGCAGTTCTTC
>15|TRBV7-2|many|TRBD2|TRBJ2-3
CASSLAPGGGTAQYF
TGTGCCAGCAGCTTAGCCCCCGGGGGGGGGACGGCGCAGTATTTT
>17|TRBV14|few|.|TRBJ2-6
CASSQVFGSSGANVLTF
TGTGCCAGCAGCCAAGTATTCGGAAGCTCTGGGGCCAACGTCCTGACTTTC
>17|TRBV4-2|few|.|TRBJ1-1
CASSQRIVQGSNTEAFF
TGTGCCAGCAGCCAACGAATCGTACAGGGATCGAACACTGAAGCTTTCTTT
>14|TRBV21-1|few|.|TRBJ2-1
CASSKGKSHNEQFF
TGTGCCAGCAGCAAGGGGAAAAGTCACAATGAGCAGTTCTTC
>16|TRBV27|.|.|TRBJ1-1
CASSLAGARMNTEAFF
TGTGCCAGCAGTTTAGCTGGGGCAAGAATGAACACTGAAGCTTTCTTT
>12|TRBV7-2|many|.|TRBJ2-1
CASSLLGFEQFF
TGTGCCAGCAGCTTATTGGGTTTTGAGCAGTTCTTC
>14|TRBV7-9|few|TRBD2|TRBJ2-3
CASSLTTSVDTQYF
TGTGCCAGCAGCTTAACGACTAGCGTGGATACGCAGTATTTT
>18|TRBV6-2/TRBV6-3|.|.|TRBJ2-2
CASSFFPGQDEHRGAVFF
.
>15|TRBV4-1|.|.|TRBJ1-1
CASRHIPGPRTEAFF
TGCGCCAGCAGGCACATCCCGGGACCTCGGACTGAAGCTTTCTTT
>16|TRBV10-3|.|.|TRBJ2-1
CAISGQGQSSYNEQFF
TGTGCCATCAGTGGTCAGGGGCAGAGCTCCTACAATGAGCAGTTCTTC
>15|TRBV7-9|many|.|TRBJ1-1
CASSLERARGTEAFF
TGTGCCAGCAGCTTAGAAAGGGCTCGGGGCACTGAAGCTTTCTTT
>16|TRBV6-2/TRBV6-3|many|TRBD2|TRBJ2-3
CASSEAWRGGTDTQYF
TGTGCCAGCAGTGAGGCGTGGCGGGGGGGCACAGATACGCAGTATTTT
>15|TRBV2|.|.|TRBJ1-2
CASRSEGGLLYGYTF
TGTGCCAGCAGGTCTGAGGGCGGTCTCCTCTATGGCTACACCTTC
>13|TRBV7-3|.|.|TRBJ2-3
CASSLFGPDTQYF
TGTGCCAGCAGCTTATTCGGGCCAGATACGCAGTATTTT
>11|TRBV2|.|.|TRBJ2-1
CASSFIHEQFF
TGTGCCAGCAGTTTTATACATGAGCAGTTCTTC
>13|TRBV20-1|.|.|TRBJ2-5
CSARGPDGETQYF
TGCAGTGCTAGAGGACCTGACGGGGAGACCCAGTACTTC
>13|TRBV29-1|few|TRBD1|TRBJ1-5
CSVSGQNNQPQHF
TGCAGCGTTTCGGGACAGAACAATCAGCCCCAGCATTTT
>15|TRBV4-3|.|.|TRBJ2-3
CASSQDRRNTDTQYF
TGCGCCAGCAGCCAAGATCGAAGGAATACAGATACGCAGTATTTT
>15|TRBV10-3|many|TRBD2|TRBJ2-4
CAISDGGGGAYIQYF
TGTGCCATCAGTGACGGTGGCGGGGGGGCCTACATTCAGTACTTC
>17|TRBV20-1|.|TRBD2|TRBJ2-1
CSASSYLAGSSYNEQFF
TGCAGTGCTAGTTCCTACCTAGCGGGGAGCTCCTACAATGAGCAGTTCTTC
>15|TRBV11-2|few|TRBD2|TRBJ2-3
CASSRSAGGTDTQYF
TGTGCCAGCAGCAGGTCGGCGGGGGGGACAGATACGCAGTATTTT
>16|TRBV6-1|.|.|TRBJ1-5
CASSELVRQRNQPQHF
TGTGCCAGCAGTGAATTAGTTAGGCAGCGCAATCAGCCCCAGCATTTT
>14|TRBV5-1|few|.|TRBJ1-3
CASRPGTSGNTIYF
TGCGCCAGCAGACCTGGGACTTCTGGAAACACCATATATTTT
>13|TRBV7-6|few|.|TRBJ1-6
CASSLAGDPPLHF
TGTGCCAGCAGCTTAGCGGGGGACCCACCCCTCCACTTT
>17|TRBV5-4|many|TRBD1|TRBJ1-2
CASSLVPGGGRTYGYTF
TGTGCCAGCAGCTTGGTCCCAGGGGGCGGCCGAACCTATGGCTACACCTTC
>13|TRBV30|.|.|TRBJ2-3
CAWKWTGTDTQYF
TGTGCCTGGAAGTGGACAGGCACAGATACGCAGTATTTT
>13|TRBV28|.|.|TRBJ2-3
CAIKPGGPDTQYF
TGTGCCATCAAACCCGGGGGCCCAGATACGCAGTATTTT
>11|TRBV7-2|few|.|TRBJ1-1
CASSSYSEAFF
TGTGCCAGCAGCTCCTACAGTGAAGCTTTCTTT
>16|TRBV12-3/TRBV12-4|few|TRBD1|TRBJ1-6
CASSLGTGTGNSPLHF
TGTGCCAGCAGTTTGGGAACCGGGACAGGAAATTCACCCCTCCACTTT
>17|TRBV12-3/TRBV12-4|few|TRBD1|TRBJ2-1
CASSLGSRAGGRNEQFF
TGTGCCAGCAGTTTAGGGAGTAGGGCAGGGGGCCGCAATGAGCAGTTCTTC
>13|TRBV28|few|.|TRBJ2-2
CASVSLNTGELFF
TGTGCCAGCGTTAGTTTGAACACCGGGGAGCTGTTTTTT
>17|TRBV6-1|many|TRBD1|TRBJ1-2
CASTSAGPGQGAVGYTF
TGTGCCAGCACTTCCGCGGGTCCGGGACAGGGGGCTGTTGGCTACACCTTC
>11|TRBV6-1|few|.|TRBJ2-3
CASSDRDAQYF
TGTGCCAGCAGTGACCGGGATGCGCAGTATTTT
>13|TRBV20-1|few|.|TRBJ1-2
CSARDPLDYGYTF
TGCAGTGCTAGAGATCCCTTAGACTATGGCTACACCTTC
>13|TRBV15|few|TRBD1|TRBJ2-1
CATSRVSGQGFFF
TGTGCCACCAGCAGAGTCTCGGGACAGGGATTCTTTTTC
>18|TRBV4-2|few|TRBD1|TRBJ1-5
CASSPTDRDMWSNQPQHF
TGTGCCAGCAGCCCGACCGACAGGGATATGTGGAGCAATCAGCCCCAGCATTTT
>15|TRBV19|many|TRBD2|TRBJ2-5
CASSLSLAVQETQYF
TGTGCCAGTAGTTTATCCCTAGCGGTACAAGAGACCCAGTACTTC
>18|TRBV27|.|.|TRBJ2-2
CASSLRDISLTNTGELFF
TGTGCCAGCAGTTTAAGGGACATCTCCTTAACGAACACCGGGGAGCTGTTTTTT
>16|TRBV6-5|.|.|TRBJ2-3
CASSYSNSASTDTQYF
TGTGCCAGCAGTTACTCGAACAGCGCAAGCACAGATACGCAGTATTTT
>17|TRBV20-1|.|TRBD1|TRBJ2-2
CSARDYRQGAGTGELFF
TGCAGTGCTAGAGATTATCGGCAGGGGGCTGGCACCGGGGAGCTGTTTTTT
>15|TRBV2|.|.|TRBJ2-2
CASSEGRGNTGELFF
TGTGCCAGCAGTGAAGGCCGGGGGAACACCGGGGAGCTGTTTTTT
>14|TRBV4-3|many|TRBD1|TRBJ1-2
CASTRTGGFYGYTF
TGCGCCAGCACCCGGACAGGGGGCTTTTATGGCTACACCTTC
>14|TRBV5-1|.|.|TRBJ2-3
CASSLGRVGDTQYF
TGCGCCAGCAGCTTGGGGAGGGTCGGAGATACGCAGTATTTT